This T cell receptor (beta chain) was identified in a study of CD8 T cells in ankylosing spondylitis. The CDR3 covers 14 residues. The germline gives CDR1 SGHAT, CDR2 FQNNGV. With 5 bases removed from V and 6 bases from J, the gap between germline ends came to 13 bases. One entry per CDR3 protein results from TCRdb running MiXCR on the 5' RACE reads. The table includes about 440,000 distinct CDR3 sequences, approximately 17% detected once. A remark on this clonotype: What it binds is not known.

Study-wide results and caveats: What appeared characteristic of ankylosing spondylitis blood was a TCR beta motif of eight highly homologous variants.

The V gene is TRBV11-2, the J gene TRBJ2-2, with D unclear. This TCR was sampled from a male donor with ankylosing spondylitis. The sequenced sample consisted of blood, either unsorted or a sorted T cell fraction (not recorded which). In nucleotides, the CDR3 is TGTGCCAGCAGCCCCGCCCGCCAGCCCGGGGAGCTGTTTTTT. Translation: CASSPARQPGELFF.